The 26 T cell receptor beta chains below all came from one sample that was sequenced in a study of cytomegalovirus exposure and HLA in healthy donors. PCR was performed using 60 Vbeta and 13 Jbeta primers. Profiling relied on immunoSEQ multiplex PCR, and the TCRdb table lists in-frame clones only, not all of them. Of approximately 190,000 clones listed, about four fifths are singletons. The sample comprised PBMCs. The receptor source for this set is a woman between 50 and 59 years old in good health and CMV-seropositive.

The chain employs TRBV11-2 and TRBJ1-1, with no clear D. This CDR3 contains 14 residues. CDR1 is SGHAT, CDR2 FQNNGV, per germline. Trimming stripped 5 bases from V and 2 bases from J, with 12 bases between. CDR3 nucleotide sequence: TGTGCCAGCAGCCACACCGACTTAAACACTGAAGCTTTCTTT. Amino acid sequence: CASSHTDLNTEAFF.

The count of this clone is one. The J gene is TRBJ2-1, the V gene TRBV7-9; TRBD2 agrees at 13 bases. This CDR3 is built from 16 residues. Trimming removed 8 bases from V and 2 bases from J; junction bases left unmatched: 6. Germline V gene sequence: CDR1 SEHNR, CDR2 FQNEAQ (reference sequence). DNA for the CDR3: TGTGCCAGCGGACTAGCGGGGGTGGGGACCTACAATGAGCAGTTCTTC. This sequence encodes CASGLAGVGTYNEQFF. Full variable domain (remainder filled in from reference TRBV7-9 and TRBJ2-1): DTGVSQNPRHKITKRGQNVTFRCDPISEHNRLYWYRQTLGQGPEFLTYFQNEAQLEKSRLLSDRFSAERPKGSFSTLEIQRTEQGDSAMYLCASGLAGVGTYNEQFFGPGTRLTVL.

The V gene is TRBV2, the J gene TRBJ1-1, with 10 bases fitting TRBD1. V was pared by 6 bases and J by 1 base, with 5 bases of the junction left unmatched. Germline CDR1 reads SNHLY; CDR2 reads FYNNEI. The CDR3 is made up of 15 amino acids. CDR3 region: CASSRQGATNTEAFF. Written as DNA, the CDR3 is TGTGCCAGCAGCAGACAGGGGGCCACGAACACTGAAGCTTTCTTT.

This clone has more than one count but fewer than ten. This chain joins TRBV7-9 and TRBJ1-2; D remains ambiguous. The germline V and J ends were trimmed by 0 bases and 6 bases, with 5 bases remaining between them. The germline gives CDR1 SEHNR, CDR2 FQNEAQ (reference sequence). The CDR3 spans 12 residues. The CDR3 DNA reads as TGTGCCAGCAGCTTAGCCGGGGATGGCTACACCTTC. Translated: CASSLAGDGYTF.

The chain carries TRBV7-2 and TRBJ2-7, with 7 bases aligning to TRBD2. Germline CDR1 reads SGHTA; CDR2 reads FQGNSA. The junction had 5 bases not matched to a gene; V was cut back by 6 bases and J by 3 bases. CDR3 length: 13 amino acids. The DNA of the CDR3 is TGTGCCAGCAGAAAAGGCGGGGGCTACGAGCAGTACTTC. Its translation is CASRKGGGYEQYF.

The genes are TRBV18 and TRBJ2-7; maybe TRBD1 (5 bases). CDR1 and CDR2 from the germline V gene are KGHSH and LQKENI. The ends were cut back, 3 bases at V and 5 bases at J, with 11 bases in the middle. The CDR3 contains 13 residues. The CDR3 nucleotides read TGTGCCAGCTCACCTGGGGCTTCCAACGAGCAGTACTTC. It codes for CASSPGASNEQYF.

The chain recombines TRBV28 with TRBJ2-2; no definite D call. The length of the CDR3 is 15 residues. CDR1 and CDR2 (germline): MDHEN, SYDVKM. V shed 5 bases and J shed 3 bases, with 13 bases lying between them. CDR3 loop: CASSLPRVDTGELFF. CDR3 DNA sequence: TGTGCCAGCAGTCTACCACGGGTAGACACCGGGGAGCTGTTTTTT.

This chain joins TRBV18 and TRBJ1-1; D ambiguous. Trimming removed 6 bases at V and 3 bases at J, with 8 bases between. Germline CDR1 and CDR2: KGHSH and LQKENI. The CDR3 is 12 amino acids. CDR3 nucleotides: TGTGCCAGCTCCCTCGGGGACACTGAAGCTTTCTTT. It yields the protein CASSLGDTEAFF.

The J gene is TRBJ1-6, the V gene TRBV5-1; 10 positions match TRBD1. Germline V gene data show CDR1 as SGHRS and CDR2 as YFSETQ. The CDR3 contains 19 residues. V dropped 2 bases and J dropped 0; count of bases not matched to a gene: 8. CDR3 region: CASSFGQGVPSSYNSPLHF. The CDR3 DNA reads as TGCGCCAGCAGCTTCGGACAGGGGGTCCCGAGCTCCTATAATTCACCCCTCCACTTT.

In its sample, this clone was seen a few times. The V call is TRBV7-9, the J call TRBJ1-6, with 8 bases aligning to TRBD1. This CDR3 is 16 amino acids long. Germline loops: CDR1 SEHNR, CDR2 FQNEAQ (reference sequence). Trimming took 5 bases from V and 9 from J; bases not matched to a gene: 12. CDR3 DNA sequence: TGTGCCAGCAGCCCGCTACTGACAGGGGTAATTTCACCCCTCCACTTT. Protein sequence: CASSPLLTGVISPLHF. Variable domain in full (rest from reference TRBV7-9 and TRBJ1-6): DTGVSQNPRHKITKRGQNVTFRCDPISEHNRLYWYRQTLGQGPEFLTYFQNEAQLEKSRLLSDRFSAERPKGSFSTLEIQRTEQGDSAMYLCASSPLLTGVISPLHFGNGTRLTVT.

The chain joins TRBV7-3 to TRBJ1-5; no clear D. V lost 2 bases to trimming and J lost 0 bases, with 11 bases between them. This CDR3 has 16 residues. Germline CDR1 reads SGHTA; CDR2 reads FQGTGA. The CDR3 DNA sequence: TGTGCCAGCAGCTTAGGCCCGGCGGGTAGCAATCAGCCCCAGCATTTT. It translates to CASSLGPAGSNQPQHF.

The chain uses TRBV18 and TRBJ2-5, with D possibly TRBD1 on 6 matching bases. V was clipped by 3 bases and J by 1 base, with 12 bases between them. This CDR3 contains 15 residues. From germline, CDR1 is KGHSH and CDR2 LQKENI. CDR3 sequence (DNA): TGTGCCAGCTCACCGTCCTTACAGGGCCAAGAGACCCAGTACTTC. It is translated as CASSPSLQGQETQYF.

Remarks on this clone: This is likely a read error, given that the CDR3 carries no conserved phenylalanine or tryptophan at its end. The DNA is omitted, as the CDR3 cannot be located on it reliably, and the CDR3 follows TCRdb's listing. V gene TRBV6-5 combines with J gene TRBJ1-2. The germline gives CDR1 MNHEY, CDR2 SVGAGI. The length of the CDR3 is 11 amino acids, counting both ends. The CDR3 here is CASSEAFTRKV.

This sequence joins TRBV18 and TRBJ2-2, with TRBD1 identical over 9 bases. CDR3 length: 15 amino acids. Germline V gene lookup returns CDR1 KGHSH and CDR2 LQKENI. V was pared by 4 bases and J by 3 bases, with 3 bases of the junction left unmatched. CDR3 sequence reads: CASSRDRVDTGELFF. CDR3 bases: TGTGCCAGCTCACGGGACAGGGTTGACACCGGGGAGCTGTTTTTT.

The rearrangement joins TRBV20-1 to TRBJ2-5, with D hard to call. Judging by the DNA end, TRBJ2-7 fits better; the J call may be wrong. This CDR3 is 11 amino acids long. The V gene's germline CDR1 is DFQATT and CDR2 SNEGSKA (reference sequence). CDR3 nucleotides: TGCAGTGCTAGGATCACCCCCGAGCAGTACTTC. This gives the protein CSARITPEQYF.

V gene TRBV6-1 combines with J gene TRBJ1-1; D is perhaps TRBD1 (6 bases). The CDR3 sequence is 14 residues long. Per the germline V gene, CDR1 is MNHNS and CDR2 is SASEGT. V lost 8 bases and J lost 3, with 16 bases in between. CDR3: CASLAGGLDTEAFF. CDR3 nucleotides: TGTGCCAGCCTCGCCGGGGGGCTCGACACTGAAGCTTTCTTT.

V and J are TRBV2 and TRBJ2-3; 10 bases align to TRBD2. The length of the CDR3 is 15 residues. The junction had 8 bases not matched to a gene; V was cut back by 3 bases and J by 8 bases. The germline V gene has CDR1 SNHLY and CDR2 FYNNEI. The CDR3 nucleotides are TGTGCCAGCAGTGAGAAGCGGGGGGGCCGAGGTACGCAGTATTTT. Residues: CASSEKRGGRGTQYF.

The chain uses TRBV4-1 and TRBJ1-1; a possible D gene is TRBD1 (6 bases). Trimming left V 1 base short and J 8 bases short, with 17 bases between. Germline loops: CDR1 MGHRA, CDR2 YSYEKL. The CDR3 has 15 amino acids. CDR3 in DNA: TGCGCCAGCAGCCAAGCGACAGGAGTGACGATCGAAGCTTTCTTT. Residues: CASSQATGVTIEAFF.

V and J are TRBV6-5 and TRBJ1-2, with a weak D call TRBD1 (5 bases). Germline V CDR1 and CDR2: MNHEY, SVGAGI. This CDR3 contains 15 residues. V was shortened by 0 bases and J by 2 bases, with 10 bases between the two germline ends. CDR3 amino acids: CASSYSGRENYGYTF. CDR3 DNA: TGTGCCAGCAGTTACTCGGGCAGGGAAAACTATGGCTACACCTTC.

This sequence joins TRBV25-1 and TRBJ2-3, with D possibly TRBD2 on 6 matching bases. The CDR3 is made up of 15 amino acids. CDR1 MGHDK and CDR2 SYGVNS come from the germline V gene. The germline V and J ends were trimmed by 5 bases and 1 base, with 13 bases remaining between them. This CDR3 is CASSWASAGTDTQYF. Here the CDR3 DNA reads TGTGCCAGCAGTTGGGCTAGCGCGGGCACAGATACGCAGTATTTT. The entire variable domain, with the rest obtained from reference TRBV25-1 and TRBJ2-3, is as follows: EADIYQTPRYLVIGTGKKITLECSQTMGHDKMYWYQQDPGMELHLIHYSYGVNSTEKGDLSSESTVSRIRTEHFPLTLESARPSHTSQYLCASSWASAGTDTQYFGPGTRLTVL.

V usage is TRBV27 and J usage is TRBJ2-5; possibly TRBD2 for D (5 bases). Matching the DNA end better, TRBJ2-7 makes the J call doubtful. The CDR3 length is 14 residues. The germline V gene has CDR1 MNHEY and CDR2 SMNVEV (reference sequence). The CDR3 nucleotides are TGTGCCAGCAGTCGTGGTCGGGGTTCCTACGAGCAGTACTTC. Translated: CASSRGRGSYEQYF.

This clone occurred once. The chain links TRBV28 to TRBJ1-1; possible D gene TRBD1, 6 bases. Trimming took 0 bases from V and 7 from J, leaving 12 bases between them. This CDR3 region has 14 residues. Germline V gene sequence: CDR1 MDHEN, CDR2 SYDVKM. This CDR3 reads CASSLWGGAGEAFF. The CDR3 coding sequence is TGTGCCAGCAGTTTATGGGGGGGGGCCGGTGAAGCTTTCTTT.

The sample holds one count of this clone. This chain joins TRBV5-1 and TRBJ2-1, with 7 bases matching TRBD1. The CDR3 is 15 residues long. Trimming cost V 2 bases and J 5 bases; bases outside gene matches: 7. CDR1 is SGHRS and CDR2 is YFSETQ in the germline V gene. CDR3 DNA sequence: TGCGCCAGCAGCTTCGGGACAGCGAATAACAATGAGCAGTTCTTC. It codes for CASSFGTANNNEQFF.

This clone was recorded a few times. This sequence joins TRBV6-5 and TRBJ2-1; 8 bases fit TRBD2. V dropped 4 bases and J dropped 3; count of bases not matched to a gene: 5. CDR3 length: 15 residues. CDR1 and CDR2 (germline): MNHEY, SVGAGI. The CDR3 reads CASSSAGGSYNEQFF. The CDR3 nucleotides are TGTGCCAGCAGTTCGGCGGGGGGTAGCTACAATGAGCAGTTCTTC.

J is TRBJ1-1 and V is TRBV2, with D possibly matching TRBD1 (5 bases). This CDR3 is 14 amino acids long. V lost 4 bases to trimming and J lost 3 bases, with 12 bases between them. Per germline, CDR1 SNHLY and CDR2 FYNNEI. In nucleotides, the CDR3 is TGTGCCAGCAGTGCTCCCAGGGCTCACACTGAAGCTTTCTTT. It yields the protein CASSAPRAHTEAFF.

This chain uses TRBV7-9 with TRBJ1-6, with TRBD1 as a possible D gene (6 bases). CDR1 is SEHNR, CDR2 FQNEAQ, per germline (reference sequence). Trimming pared 0 bases from V and 2 bases from J, leaving 14 bases between. The CDR3 spans 18 residues. CDR3 sequence: CASSLADEGVAYNSPLHF. As DNA, the CDR3 is TGTGCCAGCAGCTTAGCAGATGAGGGGGTCGCCTATAATTCACCCCTCCACTTT.